These 7 T cell receptor beta chains share one sample of origin, sequenced in a study of T cells expressing NK-cell markers. One entry per CDR3 protein, without DNA, is what TCRdb gives after re-calling the 5' RACE reads. The table for this sample gives 350,000 to 450,000 distinct CDR3 sequences. Material for sequencing was blood T cells: a sorted CD56 or NKG2C T cell subset, CD4+ or CD8+ T cells, or bulk PBMC T cells (not recorded which). Every receptor here comes from a man between 18 and 69 years old in good health.

This sequence joins TRBV7-2 and TRBJ2-6; TCRdb gives TRBD1 as the D gene, but with no DNA this cannot be confirmed. Germline loops: CDR1 SGHTA, CDR2 FQGNSA. The CDR3 is made up of 18 amino acids. CDR3 sequence reads: CASSLATGGLSGANVLTF.

CDR3 sequence: CSVEFLDRVRGYTF. The chain couples TRBV29-1 to TRBJ1-2; the TCRdb call, TRBD1, lacks DNA for checking. The CDR3 loop spans 14 amino acids. Germline V gene lookup returns CDR1 SQVTM and CDR2 ANQGSEA.

J is TRBJ2-1 and V is TRBV5-1; TCRdb designates TRBD2, a call that cannot be tested without DNA. There are 17 residues in the CDR3. CDR1 and CDR2 from the germline V gene are SGHRS and YFSETQ. CDR3 region: CASSLVPGLAGNNEQFF. The full variable domain, its missing parts supplied by reference TRBV5-1 and TRBJ2-1, is KAGVTQTPRYLIKTRGQQVTLSCSPISGHRSVSWYQQTPGQGLQFLFEYFSETQRNKGNFPGRFSGRQFSNSRSEMNVSTLELGDSALYLCASSLVPGLAGNNEQFFGPGTRLTVL.

This chain uses TRBV5-6 with TRBJ2-7; absent DNA, TCRdb's TRBD1 call cannot be checked. CDR1 is SGHDT and CDR2 is YYEEEE in the germline V gene. This CDR3 comprises 16 residues. This CDR3 is CASSPFGGRTAYEQYF.

The V and J genes are TRBV6-4 and TRBJ2-3; with no DNA, the TCRdb D assignment of TRBD1 cannot be verified. This CDR3 spans 19 amino acids. CDR1 MRHNA and CDR2 SNTAGT come from the germline V gene. The chain's CDR3 is CASSQGVRGRGDRTDTQYF.

The chain employs TRBV10-1 and TRBJ2-7; TCRdb reports TRBD1, a call that lacks DNA to check it against. CDR1 WNHNN and CDR2 SYGVQD come from the germline V gene (reference sequence). The CDR3 is 13 residues long. This CDR3 reads CASMGQGDYEQYF.

V gene TRBV6-2 or TRBV6-3 combines with J gene TRBJ2-5; the TCRdb call, TRBD2, lacks DNA for checking. CDR1 MNHEY and CDR2 SVGEGT come from the germline V gene. This CDR3 comprises 18 residues. CDR3 residues: CASSYSLRQVKYQETQYF.